The rows below give T cell receptor beta chains drawn from one sample of a study of CD8 T cells in Susac syndrome. TCRdb ran MiXCR on the immunoSEQ multiplex PCR reads and lists one entry per CDR3 protein. The repertoire holds 150,000 to 180,000 distinct CDR3 sequences, with around 95% as singletons. Sequencing was done on a sample of CD8+ T cells from PBMCs. The receptors shown here come from a human donor with multiple sclerosis. Each CDR3 is given with its conserved first and last residue. Each record gives: D gene, V gene, J gene, clone size, CDR3 DNA, CDR3 protein. The D gene is left open where the match is weak. Some rows mark clone size as missing; the rest say once, few, many or name a class of expanded clone.

d_gene: TRBD1; v_gene: TRBV5-4; j_gene: TRBJ2-7; abundance: -; CDR3nt: TGTGCCAGCAGCCCTGGACAGGGATCTACCTACGAGCAGTACTTC; CDR3aa: CASSPGQGSTYEQYF
d_gene: TRBD1; v_gene: TRBV7-9; j_gene: TRBJ1-2; abundance: -; CDR3nt: TGTGCCAGCAGCTTAGCGGACAGGTGGGACTATGGCTACACCTTC; CDR3aa: CASSLADRWDYGYTF
d_gene: -; v_gene: TRBV2; j_gene: TRBJ2-3; abundance: -; CDR3nt: TGTGCCAGCAGTGAACCAGGGGCAGATACGCAGTATTTT; CDR3aa: CASSEPGADTQYF
d_gene: TRBD1; v_gene: TRBV29-1; j_gene: TRBJ1-1; abundance: -; CDR3nt: TGCAGCGTCCCGACAGGGCTGAACACTGAAGCTTTCTTT; CDR3aa: CSVPTGLNTEAFF
d_gene: -; v_gene: TRBV2; j_gene: TRBJ2-2; abundance: -; CDR3nt: TGTGCCACCCCGCTTATGGACGCAGGAGACACCGGGGAGCTGTTTTTT; CDR3aa: CATPLMDAGDTGELFF
d_gene: -; v_gene: TRBV9; j_gene: TRBJ2-1; abundance: once; CDR3nt: TGTGCCAGCAGCGTAGCAGGGCGACCCTACAATGAGCAGTTCTTC; CDR3aa: CASSVAGRPYNEQFF
d_gene: -; v_gene: TRBV7-2; j_gene: TRBJ2-5; abundance: -; CDR3nt: TGTGCCAGCAGCTTAAGCGCAGAGACCCAGTACTTC; CDR3aa: CASSLSAETQYF
d_gene: -; v_gene: TRBV20-1; j_gene: TRBJ2-7; abundance: -; CDR3nt: TGCAGTGCTAGAGATATAGGGGGGCCACACGAGCAGTACTTC; CDR3aa: CSARDIGGPHEQYF
d_gene: -; v_gene: TRBV7-9; j_gene: TRBJ2-7; abundance: -; CDR3nt: TGTGCCAGCAGCTTCCCAGGGTCGGGCGAGCAGTACTTC; CDR3aa: CASSFPGSGEQYF
d_gene: -; v_gene: TRBV9; j_gene: TRBJ2-3; abundance: -; CDR3nt: TGTGCCAGCAGCGTAGAGGCGGGTTTCACAGATACGCAGTATTTT; CDR3aa: CASSVEAGFTDTQYF
d_gene: -; v_gene: TRBV15; j_gene: TRBJ2-1; abundance: -; CDR3nt: TGTGCCACCACTGAGGGTGACGGTGAGCAGTTCTTC; CDR3aa: CATTEGDGEQFF
d_gene: -; v_gene: TRBV4-1; j_gene: TRBJ1-1; abundance: -; CDR3nt: TGCGCCAGCAGCCAAGATCAAGGGGGCACTGAAGCTTTCTTT; CDR3aa: CASSQDQGGTEAFF
d_gene: -; v_gene: TRBV18; j_gene: TRBJ2-7; abundance: -; CDR3nt: TGTGCCAGCTCAGGTGGGGGAATTGAATCCTACGAGCAGTACTTC; CDR3aa: CASSGGGIESYEQYF
d_gene: -; v_gene: TRBV7-9; j_gene: TRBJ1-5; abundance: once; CDR3nt: TGTGCCAGCAGCCCCGAAGGTGTGGGCAATCAGCCCCAGCATTTT; CDR3aa: CASSPEGVGNQPQHF
d_gene: -; v_gene: TRBV29-1; j_gene: TRBJ1-3; abundance: -; CDR3nt: TGCAGCGTTGAAGAGGGAGACAGCCTCTCTGGAAACACCATATATTTT; CDR3aa: CSVEEGDSLSGNTIYF
d_gene: TRBD2; v_gene: TRBV5-1; j_gene: TRBJ2-1; abundance: -; CDR3nt: TGCGCCAGCAGCATAGGACTAGCGGGGGGGCCCTACAATGAGCAGTTCTTC; CDR3aa: CASSIGLAGGPYNEQFF
d_gene: TRBD2; v_gene: TRBV2; j_gene: TRBJ2-3; abundance: -; CDR3nt: TGTGCCAGCAGTGAAGCTAGCGGGAATACAGATACGCAGTATTTT; CDR3aa: CASSEASGNTDTQYF
d_gene: TRBD1; v_gene: TRBV14; j_gene: TRBJ2-1; abundance: -; CDR3nt: TGTGCCAGCAGCCCGGGACAGGGGGTCGACAATGAGCAGTTCTTC; CDR3aa: CASSPGQGVDNEQFF
d_gene: TRBD2; v_gene: TRBV20-1; j_gene: TRBJ2-5; abundance: -; CDR3nt: TGCAGTGCTAGACCCCCGGCGGGGGGGGGCTGGGAGACCCAGTACTTC; CDR3aa: CSARPPAGGGWETQYF
d_gene: -; v_gene: TRBV20-1; j_gene: TRBJ2-1; abundance: -; CDR3nt: TGCAGTGCTAGAGGGGTAGAACGCTCCTACAATGAGCAGTTCTTC; CDR3aa: CSARGVERSYNEQFF
d_gene: -; v_gene: TRBV6-5; j_gene: TRBJ2-7; abundance: once; CDR3nt: TGTGCCAGCAGTTATCAGGGGTCCGGCTACGAGCAGTACTTC; CDR3aa: CASSYQGSGYEQYF
d_gene: -; v_gene: TRBV9; j_gene: TRBJ2-3; abundance: -; CDR3nt: TGTGCCAGCAGCTTAGAGGGGTTGGGCACAGATACGCAGTATTTT; CDR3aa: CASSLEGLGTDTQYF
d_gene: -; v_gene: TRBV6-1; j_gene: TRBJ2-3; abundance: -; CDR3nt: TGTGCCAGCAGTCCAACGGTGGGAGTGGGTGCAGATACGCAGTATTTT; CDR3aa: CASSPTVGVGADTQYF
d_gene: -; v_gene: TRBV2; j_gene: TRBJ1-2; abundance: -; CDR3nt: TGTGCCAGCAGTGAGGGGCGGTTATATCGCTACACCTTC; CDR3aa: CASSEGRLYRYTF
d_gene: -; v_gene: TRBV7-9; j_gene: TRBJ2-7; abundance: -; CDR3nt: TGTGCCAGCAGCCCGACCCTATACGAGCAGTACTTC; CDR3aa: CASSPTLYEQYF
d_gene: TRBD1; v_gene: TRBV9; j_gene: TRBJ2-1; abundance: -; CDR3nt: TGTGCCAGCAGCGCATACCGGGACAGGCACAATGAGCAGTTCTTC; CDR3aa: CASSAYRDRHNEQFF
d_gene: -; v_gene: TRBV30; j_gene: TRBJ1-2; abundance: -; CDR3nt: TGTGCCTGGAGTGGGGGCGCGGGGGCCCTGGATGGCTACACCTTC; CDR3aa: CAWSGGAGALDGYTF
d_gene: TRBD2; v_gene: TRBV29-1; j_gene: TRBJ2-5; abundance: -; CDR3nt: TGCAGCGTTGAAGTCGGGACTAGCGGGATAGCACAAGAGACCCAGTACTTC; CDR3aa: CSVEVGTSGIAQETQYF
d_gene: -; v_gene: TRBV4-1; j_gene: TRBJ2-5; abundance: -; CDR3nt: TGCGCCAGCAGCCAAGATGCCCGGTTACAAGAGACCCAGTACTTC; CDR3aa: CASSQDARLQETQYF
d_gene: TRBD2; v_gene: TRBV5-1; j_gene: TRBJ2-1; abundance: -; CDR3nt: TGCGCCAGCAGCTCCCCGGGAGCGGGGGGCAGCTCCTACAATGAGCAGTTCTTC; CDR3aa: CASSSPGAGGSSYNEQFF
d_gene: -; v_gene: TRBV14; j_gene: TRBJ2-4; abundance: -; CDR3nt: TGTGCCAGCAGCCAAGGTGCTGCTGGGAACATTCAGTACTTC; CDR3aa: CASSQGAAGNIQYF
d_gene: -; v_gene: TRBV29-1; j_gene: TRBJ1-1; abundance: -; CDR3nt: TGCAGCGTTGACAGGAACACTGAAGCTTTCTTT; CDR3aa: CSVDRNTEAFF
d_gene: -; v_gene: TRBV20-1; j_gene: TRBJ1-1; abundance: -; CDR3nt: TGCAGTGCTAGACCCCTACGTCAGAACACTGAAGCTTTCTTT; CDR3aa: CSARPLRQNTEAFF
d_gene: -; v_gene: TRBV29-1; j_gene: TRBJ1-1; abundance: -; CDR3nt: TGCAGCGTGCTGGCGAGGGCCACTGAAGCTTTCTTT; CDR3aa: CSVLARATEAFF
d_gene: -; v_gene: TRBV6-5; j_gene: TRBJ2-7; abundance: -; CDR3nt: TGTGCCAGCAGTGACTGGCCTCACGAGCAGTACTTC; CDR3aa: CASSDWPHEQYF